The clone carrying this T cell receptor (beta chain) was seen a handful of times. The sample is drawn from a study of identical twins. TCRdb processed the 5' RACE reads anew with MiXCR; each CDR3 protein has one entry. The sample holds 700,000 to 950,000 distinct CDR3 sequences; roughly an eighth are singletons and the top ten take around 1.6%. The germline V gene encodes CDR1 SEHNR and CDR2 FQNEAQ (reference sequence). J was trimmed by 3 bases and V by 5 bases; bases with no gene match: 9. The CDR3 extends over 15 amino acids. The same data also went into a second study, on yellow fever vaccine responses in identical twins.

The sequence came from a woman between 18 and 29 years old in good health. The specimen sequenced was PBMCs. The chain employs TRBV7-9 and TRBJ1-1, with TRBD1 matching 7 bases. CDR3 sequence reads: CASSRERQGYTEAFF. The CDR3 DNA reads TGTGCCAGCAGCAGAGAAAGACAGGGTTACACTGAAGCTTTCTTT.